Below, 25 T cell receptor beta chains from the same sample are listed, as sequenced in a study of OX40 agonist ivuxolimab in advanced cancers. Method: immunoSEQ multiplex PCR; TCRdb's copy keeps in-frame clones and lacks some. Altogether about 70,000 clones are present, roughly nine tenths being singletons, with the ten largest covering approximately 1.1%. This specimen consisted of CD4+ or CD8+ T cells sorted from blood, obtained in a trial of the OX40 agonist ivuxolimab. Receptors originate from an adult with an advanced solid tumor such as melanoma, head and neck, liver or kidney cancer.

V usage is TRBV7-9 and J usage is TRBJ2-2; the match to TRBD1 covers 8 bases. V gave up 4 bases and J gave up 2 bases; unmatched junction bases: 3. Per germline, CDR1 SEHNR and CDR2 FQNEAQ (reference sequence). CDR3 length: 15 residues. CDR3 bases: TGTGCCAGCAGCTCAGGGGGCTCAAACACCGGGGAGCTGTTTTTT. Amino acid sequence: CASSSGGSNTGELFF.

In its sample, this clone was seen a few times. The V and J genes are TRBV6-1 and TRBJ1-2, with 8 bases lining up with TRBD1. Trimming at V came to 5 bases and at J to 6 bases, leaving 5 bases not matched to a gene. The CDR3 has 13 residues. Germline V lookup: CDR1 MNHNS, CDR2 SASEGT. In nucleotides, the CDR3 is TGTGCCAGCAGTTTTGGACAGGGTGATGGCTACACCTTC. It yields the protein CASSFGQGDGYTF.

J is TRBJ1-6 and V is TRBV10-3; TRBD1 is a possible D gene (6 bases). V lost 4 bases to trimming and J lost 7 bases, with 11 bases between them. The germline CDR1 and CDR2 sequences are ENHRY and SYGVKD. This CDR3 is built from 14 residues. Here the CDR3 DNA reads TGTGCCATCAGTGCGGGGGGGGCCAATTCACCCCTCCACTTT. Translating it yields CAISAGGANSPLHF.

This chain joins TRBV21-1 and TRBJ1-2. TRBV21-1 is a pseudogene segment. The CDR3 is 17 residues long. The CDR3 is CASSKNGKGNRSYGYTF. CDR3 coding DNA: TGTGCCAGCAGCAAAAATGGCAAAGGGAATCGTAGCTATGGCTACACCTTC.

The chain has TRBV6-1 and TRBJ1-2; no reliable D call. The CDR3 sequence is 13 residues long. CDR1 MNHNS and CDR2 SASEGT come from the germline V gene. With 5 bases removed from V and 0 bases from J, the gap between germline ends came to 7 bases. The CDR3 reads CASSKAPNYGYTF. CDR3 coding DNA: TGTGCCAGCAGTAAGGCACCTAACTATGGCTACACCTTC.

For the CDR3, the DNA is TGTGCCAGCACAAATCAGGGTTTCCACTACGAGCAGTACTTC. This codes for CASTNQGFHYEQYF. The chain recombines TRBV5-5 with TRBJ2-7; the D gene is possibly TRBD1 (5 bases). With 6 bases removed from V and 3 bases from J, the gap between germline ends came to 16 bases. From germline, CDR1 is SGHKS and CDR2 YYEKEE (reference sequence). The CDR3 consists of 14 residues.

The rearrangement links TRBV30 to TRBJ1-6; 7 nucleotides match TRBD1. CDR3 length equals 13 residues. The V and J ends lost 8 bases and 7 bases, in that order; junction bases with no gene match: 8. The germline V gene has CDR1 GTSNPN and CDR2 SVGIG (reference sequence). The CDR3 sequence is CAEQGYGNSPLHF. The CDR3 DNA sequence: TGTGCCGAACAGGGGTACGGAAATTCACCCCTCCACTTT. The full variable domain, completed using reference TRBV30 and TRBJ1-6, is SQTIHQWPATLVQPVGSPLSLECTVEGTSNPNLYWYRQAAGRGLQLLFYSVGIGQISSEVPQNLSASRPQDRQFILSSKKLLLSDSGFYLCAEQGYGNSPLHFGNGTRLTVT.

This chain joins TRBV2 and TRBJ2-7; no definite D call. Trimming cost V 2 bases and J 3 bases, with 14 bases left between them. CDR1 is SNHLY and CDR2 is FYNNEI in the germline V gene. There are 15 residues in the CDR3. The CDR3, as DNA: TGTGCCAGCAGTGAATCGGTTGTCACCTTCTACGAGCAGTACTTC. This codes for CASSESVVTFYEQYF.

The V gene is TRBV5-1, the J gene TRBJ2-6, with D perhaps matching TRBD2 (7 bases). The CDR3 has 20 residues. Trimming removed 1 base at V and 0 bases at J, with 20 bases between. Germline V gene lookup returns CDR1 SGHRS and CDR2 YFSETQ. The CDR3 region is CASSLNRWGGLSSGANVLTF. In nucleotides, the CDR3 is TGCGCCAGCAGCTTGAACCGATGGGGGGGCCTTAGCTCTGGGGCCAACGTCCTGACTTTC.

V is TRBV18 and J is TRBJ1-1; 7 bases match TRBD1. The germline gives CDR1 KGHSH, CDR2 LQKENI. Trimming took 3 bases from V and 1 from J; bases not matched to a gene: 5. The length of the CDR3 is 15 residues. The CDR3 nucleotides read TGTGCCAGCTCACCGGCGGACAGGTCGAACACTGAAGCTTTCTTT. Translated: CASSPADRSNTEAFF.

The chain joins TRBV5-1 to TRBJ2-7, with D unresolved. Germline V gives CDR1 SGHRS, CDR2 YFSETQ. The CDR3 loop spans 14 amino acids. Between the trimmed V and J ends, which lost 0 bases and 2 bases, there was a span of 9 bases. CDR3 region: CASSLGRPPYEQYF. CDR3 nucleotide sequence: TGCGCCAGCAGCTTGGGCAGGCCCCCCTACGAGCAGTACTTC.

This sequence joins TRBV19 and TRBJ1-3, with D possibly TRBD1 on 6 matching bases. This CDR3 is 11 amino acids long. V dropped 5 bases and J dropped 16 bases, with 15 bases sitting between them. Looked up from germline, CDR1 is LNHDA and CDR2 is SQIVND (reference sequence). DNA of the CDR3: TGTGCCAGTAGTCCCCGGACAGTTTTGTATTTT. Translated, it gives CASSPRTVLYF.

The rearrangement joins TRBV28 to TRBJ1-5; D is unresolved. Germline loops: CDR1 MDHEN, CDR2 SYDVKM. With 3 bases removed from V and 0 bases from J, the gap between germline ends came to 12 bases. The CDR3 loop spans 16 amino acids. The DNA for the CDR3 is TGTGCCAGCAGTTTCTCGGGTAGGGATAGCAATCAGCCCCAGCATTTT. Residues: CASSFSGRDSNQPQHF.

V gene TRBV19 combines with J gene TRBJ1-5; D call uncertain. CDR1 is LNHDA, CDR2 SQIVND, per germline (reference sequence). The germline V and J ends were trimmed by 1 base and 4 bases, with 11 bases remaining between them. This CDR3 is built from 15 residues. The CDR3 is CASSIGGVTNQPQHF. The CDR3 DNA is TGTGCCAGTAGTATAGGGGGAGTAACTAATCAGCCCCAGCATTTT.

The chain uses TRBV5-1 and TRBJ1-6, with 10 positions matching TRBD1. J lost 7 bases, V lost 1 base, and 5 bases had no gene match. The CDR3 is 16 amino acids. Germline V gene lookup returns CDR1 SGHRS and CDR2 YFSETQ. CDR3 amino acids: CASSLNGQGENSPLHF. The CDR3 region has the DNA TGCGCCAGCAGCTTGAACGGACAGGGGGAAAATTCACCCCTCCACTTT.

The CDR3 DNA sequence: TGTGCCAGTAGTATATCTCGGGGGGGCGCGAATACGCAGTATTTT. It yields the protein CASSISRGGANTQYF. The rearrangement links TRBV19 to TRBJ2-3; TRBD2 aligns across 8 bases. J was trimmed by 7 bases and V by 2 bases; bases with no gene match: 8. Germline CDR1 reads LNHDA; CDR2 reads SQIVND (reference sequence). The CDR3 sequence is 15 residues long.

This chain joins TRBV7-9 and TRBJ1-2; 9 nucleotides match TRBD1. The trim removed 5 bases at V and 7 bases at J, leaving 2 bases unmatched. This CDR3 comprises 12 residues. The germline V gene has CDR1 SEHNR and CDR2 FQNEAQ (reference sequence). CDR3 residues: CASSPQGAGYTF. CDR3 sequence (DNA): TGTGCCAGCAGCCCACAGGGGGCTGGCTACACCTTC.

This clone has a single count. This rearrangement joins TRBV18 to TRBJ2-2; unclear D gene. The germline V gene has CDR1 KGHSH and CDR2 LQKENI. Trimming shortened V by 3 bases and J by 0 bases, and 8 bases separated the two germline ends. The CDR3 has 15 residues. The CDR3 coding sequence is TGTGCCAGCTCACCGAACTGGCCGAACACCGGGGAGCTGTTTTTT. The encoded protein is CASSPNWPNTGELFF.

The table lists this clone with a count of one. CDR3 amino acids: CASSIQGANYGYTF. For the CDR3, the DNA is TGTGCCAGCAGCATACAGGGAGCTAACTATGGCTACACCTTC. This rearrangement joins TRBV7-2 to TRBJ1-2; maybe TRBD1 (6 bases). The CDR3 runs to 14 residues. Germline CDR1 and CDR2: SGHTA and FQGNSA. V shed 5 bases and J shed 0 bases, with 10 bases lying between them. The whole variable domain, filled in from reference TRBV7-2 and TRBJ1-2, reads GAGVSQSPSNKVTEKGKDVELRCDPISGHTALYWYRQSLGQGLEFLIYFQGNSAPDKSGLPSDRFSAERTGGSVSTLTIQRTQQEDSAVYLCASSIQGANYGYTFGSGTRLTVV.

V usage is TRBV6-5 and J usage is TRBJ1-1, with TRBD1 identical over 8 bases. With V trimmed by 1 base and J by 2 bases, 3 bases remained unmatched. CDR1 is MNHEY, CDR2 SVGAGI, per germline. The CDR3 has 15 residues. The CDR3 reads CASSYLGTGNTEAFF. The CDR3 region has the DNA TGTGCCAGCAGTTACTTAGGGACAGGTAACACTGAAGCTTTCTTT.

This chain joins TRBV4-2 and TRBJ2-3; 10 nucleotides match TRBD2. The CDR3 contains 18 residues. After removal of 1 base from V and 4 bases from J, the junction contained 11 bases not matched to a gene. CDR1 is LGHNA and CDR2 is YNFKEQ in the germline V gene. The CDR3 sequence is CASSQGASGGAVSDTQYF. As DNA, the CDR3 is TGTGCCAGCAGCCAAGGAGCGAGCGGGGGGGCCGTCTCAGATACGCAGTATTTT.

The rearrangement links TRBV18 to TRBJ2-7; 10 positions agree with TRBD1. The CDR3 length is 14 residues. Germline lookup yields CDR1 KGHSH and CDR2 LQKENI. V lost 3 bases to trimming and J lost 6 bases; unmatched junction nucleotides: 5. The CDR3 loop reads CASSPRDRGSEQYF. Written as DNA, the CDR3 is TGTGCCAGCTCACCCAGGGACAGGGGTAGCGAGCAGTACTTC.

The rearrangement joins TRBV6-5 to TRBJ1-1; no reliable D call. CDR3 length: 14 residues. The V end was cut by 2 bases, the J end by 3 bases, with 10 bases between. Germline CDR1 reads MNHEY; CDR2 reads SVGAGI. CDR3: CASSYVMEYTEAFF. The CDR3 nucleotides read TGTGCCAGCAGTTACGTTATGGAGTACACTGAAGCTTTCTTT.

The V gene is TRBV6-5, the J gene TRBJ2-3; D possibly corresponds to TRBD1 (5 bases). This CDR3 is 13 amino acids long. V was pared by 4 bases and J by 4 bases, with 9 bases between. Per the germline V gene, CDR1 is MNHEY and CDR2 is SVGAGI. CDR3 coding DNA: TGTGCCAGCAGTTCCCGACAGTCAGATACGCAGTATTTT. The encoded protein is CASSSRQSDTQYF.

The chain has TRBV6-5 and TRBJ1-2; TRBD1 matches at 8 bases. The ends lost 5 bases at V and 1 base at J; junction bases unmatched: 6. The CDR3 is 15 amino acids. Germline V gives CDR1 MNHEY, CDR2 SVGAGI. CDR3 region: CASSPQGAYNYGYTF. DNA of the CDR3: TGTGCCAGCAGTCCTCAGGGGGCCTATAACTATGGCTACACCTTC.